What follows are 14 T cell receptor beta chains derived from one specimen sequenced in a study of T cell responses to AZD1222 COVID-19 vaccine. The method was immunoSEQ multiplex PCR; TCRdb's version includes in-frame clones alone and lacks a portion of them. The table records about 110,000 clones, about 88% of them present only once. The sample consisted of peripheral blood, taken on day 0 of AZD1222 vaccination. The receptor set was obtained from an adult in good health.

The gene calls are TRBV6-5 and TRBJ1-6, with D maybe TRBD1 (5 bases). The V and J ends lost 4 bases and 10 bases respectively, with 11 bases between them. Germline loops: CDR1 MNHEY, CDR2 SVGAGI. The CDR3 spans 13 residues. The CDR3 DNA follows: TGTGCCAGCAGTTCGCGCAGGGCCTCACCCCTCCACTTT. It is translated as CASSSRRASPLHF.

This rearrangement joins TRBV15 to TRBJ2-5; TRBD2 is a possible D gene (6 bases). The CDR3 length is 15 residues. With 0 bases removed from V and 5 bases from J, the gap between germline ends came to 13 bases. CDR1 and CDR2 (germline): LNHNV, YYDKDF (reference sequence). The CDR3, as DNA: TGTGCCACCAGCAGAGATCTAGAGGGGAGGGAGACCCAGTACTTC. Encoded protein: CATSRDLEGRETQYF.

The rearrangement links TRBV30 to TRBJ2-1, with 9 bases fitting TRBD2. V was clipped by 2 bases and J by 8 bases; unmatched bases: 4. CDR3 length equals 13 residues. Germline loops: CDR1 GTSNPN, CDR2 SVGIG (reference sequence). As DNA, the CDR3 is TGTGCCTGGAGTCGGGCGGGAGGGTATGAGCAGTTCTTC. Residues: CAWSRAGGYEQFF.

In its sample, this clone was seen once. V usage is TRBV2 and J usage is TRBJ2-4, with D maybe TRBD1 (6 bases). This CDR3 region has 14 residues. Germline V gene data show CDR1 as SNHLY and CDR2 as FYNNEI. Trimming cost V 6 bases and J 15 bases, with 24 bases left between them. CDR3 in amino acids: CASREAGDGIFRYF. In DNA, the CDR3 is TGTGCCAGCAGAGAGGCAGGGGATGGGATATTTCGGTACTTC. Filled out from reference TRBV2 and TRBJ2-4, the complete variable domain reads EPEVTQTPSHQVTQMGQEVILRCVPISNHLYFYWYRQILGQKVEFLVSFYNNEISEKSEIFDDQFSVERPDGSNFTLKIRSTKLEDSAMYFCASREAGDGIFRYFGAGTRLSVL.

The rearrangement joins TRBV2 to TRBJ2-3; 9 bases map to TRBD1. This CDR3 contains 14 residues. Unmatched junction bases numbered 5, after V lost 8 bases and J lost 2 bases. Germline-derived CDR1 and CDR2 are SNHLY and FYNNEI. CDR3 region: CASLTGGSTDTQYF. Here the CDR3 DNA reads TGTGCCAGCCTTACAGGGGGCTCCACAGATACGCAGTATTTT. Filled out from reference TRBV2 and TRBJ2-3, the complete variable domain reads EPEVTQTPSHQVTQMGQEVILRCVPISNHLYFYWYRQILGQKVEFLVSFYNNEISEKSEIFDDQFSVERPDGSNFTLKIRSTKLEDSAMYFCASLTGGSTDTQYFGPGTRLTVL.

V and J are TRBV4-2 and TRBJ1-1; a possible D gene is TRBD1 (6 bases). In germline, CDR1 is LGHNA, CDR2 YNFKEQ. This CDR3 has 16 amino acids. Trimming took 2 bases from V and 0 from J, leaving 13 bases between them. CDR3 nucleotides: TGTGCCAGCAGCCAAAGGGTCACAGGGTTGAACACTGAAGCTTTCTTT. Its protein product is CASSQRVTGLNTEAFF.

This clone was counted once. This rearrangement joins TRBV10-1 to TRBJ2-7, with 8 bases fitting TRBD1. In germline, CDR1 is WNHNN, CDR2 SYGVQD (reference sequence). J gave up 3 bases and V 5 bases, and 9 bases lay outside the gene matches. The CDR3 is made up of 15 amino acids. The DNA for the CDR3 is TGCGCCAGCAGTCTGGGGAGCGGACAGGGCTACGAGCAGTACTTC. It codes for CASSLGSGQGYEQYF.

The V and J genes are TRBV6-6 and TRBJ2-7, with no clear D. V was shortened by 0 bases and J by 4 bases, with 7 bases between the two germline ends. CDR3 length: 13 residues. CDR1 and CDR2 (germline): MNHNY, SVGAGI (reference sequence). Written as DNA, the CDR3 is TGTGCCAGCAGTTACTCGAGAGATTACGAGCAGTACTTC. Its protein product is CASSYSRDYEQYF.

V is TRBV27 and J is TRBJ1-2, with 8 bases fitting TRBD1. The CDR3 runs to 14 residues. V lost 6 bases and J lost 7; bases outside the gene matches: 10. The germline V gene encodes CDR1 MNHEY and CDR2 SMNVEV (reference sequence). This CDR3 reads CASRPTQDRVGYTF. CDR3 nucleotides: TGTGCCAGCAGACCTACCCAGGACAGGGTTGGCTACACCTTC.

For the CDR3, the DNA is TGTGCCAGCAGCCCCACGGGCATCTACGAGCAGTACTTC. Translating it yields CASSPTGIYEQYF. This rearrangement joins TRBV12-3 or TRBV12-4 to TRBJ2-7, with D unresolved. The CDR3 extends over 13 amino acids. V lost 6 bases, J lost 3 bases, and 12 bases lay in between.

The chain uses TRBV2 and TRBJ2-7, with D possibly TRBD1 on 6 matching bases. The CDR3 is 16 amino acids. The V gene's germline CDR1 is SNHLY and CDR2 FYNNEI. V was shortened by 8 bases and J by 2 bases, with 22 bases between the two germline ends. The CDR3 here is CASEGDLVTAAYEQYF. The CDR3 DNA follows: TGTGCCAGCGAGGGGGACCTGGTTACTGCAGCCTACGAGCAGTACTTC. Full variable domain (missing parts from reference TRBV2 and TRBJ2-7): EPEVTQTPSHQVTQMGQEVILRCVPISNHLYFYWYRQILGQKVEFLVSFYNNEISEKSEIFDDQFSVERPDGSNFTLKIRSTKLEDSAMYFCASEGDLVTAAYEQYFGPGTRLTVT.

The genes are TRBV30 and TRBJ2-7; D unclear. V lost 5 bases to trimming and J lost 1 base, with 6 bases between them. The CDR3 has 11 residues. The germline V gene encodes CDR1 GTSNPN and CDR2 SVGIG (reference sequence). In DNA, the CDR3 is TGTGCCTGGGACATTTCCTACGAGCAGTACTTC. Translation gives CAWDISYEQYF.

This chain links TRBV11-2 with TRBJ2-1; 10 nucleotides line up with TRBD2. The CDR3 loop spans 15 amino acids. CDR1 SGHAT and CDR2 FQNNGV come from the germline V gene. Unmatched junction bases numbered 6, after V lost 2 bases and J lost 8 bases. The DNA for the CDR3 is TGTGCCAGCAGCTTAAATAGCGGGGGGTGGGATGAGCAGTTCTTC. Translation gives CASSLNSGGWDEQFF. The full variable domain, completed using reference TRBV11-2 and TRBJ2-1, is EAGVAQSPRYKIIEKRQSVAFWCNPISGHATLYWYQQILGQGPKLLIQFQNNGVVDDSQLPKDRFSAERLKGVDSTLKIQPAKLEDSAVYLCASSLNSGGWDEQFFGPGTRLTVL.

The chain has TRBV6-5 and TRBJ1-1, with TRBD1 as a possible D gene (6 bases). Germline CDR1 is MNHEY and CDR2 is SVGAGI. Trimming took 7 bases from V and 0 from J, leaving 9 bases between them. The CDR3 sequence is 13 residues long. DNA for the CDR3: TGTGCCAGCACAGGGGTATTGAACACTGAAGCTTTCTTT. Translation: CASTGVLNTEAFF.